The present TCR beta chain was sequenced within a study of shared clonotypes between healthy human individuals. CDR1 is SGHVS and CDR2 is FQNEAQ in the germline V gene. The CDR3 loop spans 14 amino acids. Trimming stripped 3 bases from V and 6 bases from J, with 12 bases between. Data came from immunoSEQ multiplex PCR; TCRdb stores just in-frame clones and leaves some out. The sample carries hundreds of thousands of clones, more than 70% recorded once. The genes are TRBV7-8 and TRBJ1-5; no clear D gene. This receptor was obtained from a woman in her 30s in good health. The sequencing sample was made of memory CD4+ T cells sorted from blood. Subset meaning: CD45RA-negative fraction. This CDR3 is CASSFGQNGQPQHF. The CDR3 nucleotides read TGTGCCAGCAGCTTCGGGCAAAATGGTCAGCCCCAGCATTTT.